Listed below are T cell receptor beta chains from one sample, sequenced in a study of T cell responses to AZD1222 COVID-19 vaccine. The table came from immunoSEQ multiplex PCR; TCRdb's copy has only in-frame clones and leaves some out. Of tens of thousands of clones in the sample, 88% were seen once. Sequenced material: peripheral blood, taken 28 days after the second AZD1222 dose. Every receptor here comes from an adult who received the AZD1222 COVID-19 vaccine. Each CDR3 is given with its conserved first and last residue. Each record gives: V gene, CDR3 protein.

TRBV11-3	CASSSSGQGTDTQYF
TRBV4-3	CASSQTDKRRSPLHF
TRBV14	CASSRELAGGPGDTQYF
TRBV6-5	CASSRGQKAHYGYTF
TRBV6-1	CASSESRQGDYEQYF
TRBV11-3	CASSWQPGQKNTEAFF
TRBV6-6	CASSYLGLAGGYEQYF
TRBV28	CASSWGAAQPQHF
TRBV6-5	CASSYGSAFNYGYTF
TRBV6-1	CASSAYRGQIEEKLFF
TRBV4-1	CASSQDRRGYEKLFF
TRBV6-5	CASRQVGENEQFF
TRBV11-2	CASSPKRQAGSSNEKLFF
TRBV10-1	CASSEVGGGRDEQFF
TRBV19	CASRPALGYGADTQYF
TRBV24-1	CATSSGRVPSADTQYF